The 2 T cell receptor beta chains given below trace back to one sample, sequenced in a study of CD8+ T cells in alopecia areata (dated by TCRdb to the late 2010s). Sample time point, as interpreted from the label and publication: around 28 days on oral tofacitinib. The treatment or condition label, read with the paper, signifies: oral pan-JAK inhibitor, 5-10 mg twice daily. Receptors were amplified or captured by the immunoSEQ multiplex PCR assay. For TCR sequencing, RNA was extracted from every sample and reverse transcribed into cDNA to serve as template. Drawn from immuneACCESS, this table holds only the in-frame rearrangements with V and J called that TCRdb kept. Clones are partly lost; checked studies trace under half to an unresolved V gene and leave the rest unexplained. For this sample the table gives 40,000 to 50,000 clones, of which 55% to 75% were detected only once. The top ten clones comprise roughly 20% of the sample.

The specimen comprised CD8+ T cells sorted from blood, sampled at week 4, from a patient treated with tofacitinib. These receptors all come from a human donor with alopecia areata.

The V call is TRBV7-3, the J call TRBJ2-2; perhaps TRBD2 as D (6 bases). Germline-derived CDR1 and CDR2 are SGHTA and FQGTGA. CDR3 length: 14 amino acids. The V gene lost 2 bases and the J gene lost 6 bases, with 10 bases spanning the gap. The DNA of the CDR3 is TGTGCCAGCAGCTTAGGTGGCGGGGCCGGGGAGCTGTTTTTT. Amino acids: CASSLGGGAGELFF.

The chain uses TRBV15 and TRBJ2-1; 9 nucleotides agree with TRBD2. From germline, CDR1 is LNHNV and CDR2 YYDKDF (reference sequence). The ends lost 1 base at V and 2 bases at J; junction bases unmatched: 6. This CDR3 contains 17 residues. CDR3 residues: CATSRGDSGGTYNEQFF. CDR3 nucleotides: TGTGCCACCAGCAGAGGGGATAGCGGGGGAACCTACAATGAGCAGTTCTTC.